This TCR beta chain was obtained from a study of T cells expressing NK-cell markers. Germline V lookup: CDR1 SGHRS, CDR2 YFSETQ. The CDR3 consists of 16 residues. TCRdb reanalyzed the 5' RACE reads and collapses them to one entry per CDR3 protein, without DNA. The sample yields 250,000 to 300,000 distinct CDR3 sequences, of which the top ten take up 3.5% to 5%. The rearrangement joins TRBV5-1 to TRBJ2-7; without DNA, the TCRdb call of TRBD2 cannot be checked. This TCR was sampled from a woman between 18 and 75 years old in good health. Sequenced material: blood T cells: a sorted CD56 or NKG2C T cell subset, CD4+ or CD8+ T cells, or bulk PBMC T cells (not recorded which). The CDR3 protein is CASSLASPSGSYEQYF.